These 23 T cell receptor beta chains were sequenced from one sample in a study of cytomegalovirus exposure and HLA in healthy donors. Use of 60 Vbeta and 13 Jbeta primers characterized the PCR. Method: immunoSEQ multiplex PCR; TCRdb's copy keeps in-frame clones and lacks some. The table has roughly 80,000 clones, approximately 75% seen once. Sample: PBMCs. These receptors were obtained from a woman aged 40 to 49 in good health and CMV-seronegative.

The chain employs TRBV29-1 and TRBJ2-1; 9 nucleotides align to TRBD1. Germline assignment: CDR1 SQVTM and CDR2 ANQGSEA. There are 14 residues in the CDR3. With V trimmed by 6 bases and J by 5 bases, 8 bases remained unmatched. The CDR3 here is CSVAQGAVDNEQFF. The CDR3 DNA follows: TGCAGCGTCGCACAGGGGGCGGTCGACAATGAGCAGTTCTTC.

V gene TRBV11-2 combines with J gene TRBJ1-6; D unclear. The CDR3 is 12 residues long. Per germline, CDR1 SGHAT and CDR2 FQNNGV. V dropped 6 bases and J dropped 10 bases, with 10 bases sitting between them. CDR3 DNA sequence: TGTGCCAGCAGAATTAGGAGCTCACCCCTCCACTTT. It encodes CASRIRSSPLHF.

This chain links TRBV7-3 with TRBJ1-1; D unclear. Germline V gives CDR1 SGHTA, CDR2 FQGTGA. The CDR3 is made up of 15 amino acids. V lost 1 base, J lost 1 base, and 10 bases lay in between. This CDR3 is CASSLSPGENTEAFF. CDR3 DNA: TGTGCCAGCAGCTTAAGCCCAGGCGAGAACACTGAAGCTTTCTTT.

This clone was picked up a small number of times. The CDR3 DNA reads TGTGCCAGCAGCTTAATGGTCCGAGGAGAGACCCAGTACTTC. It is translated as CASSLMVRGETQYF. V is TRBV7-9 and J is TRBJ2-5; D is unresolved. Trimming took off 2 bases at V and 4 bases at J, with 11 bases between the two ends. The CDR3 is made up of 14 amino acids. CDR1 and CDR2 (germline): SEHNR, FQNEAQ (reference sequence).

This chain links TRBV28 with TRBJ2-1, with 13 bases matching TRBD2. Germline CDR1 and CDR2: MDHEN and SYDVKM. V trimming: 6 bases; J trimming: 9 bases; junction bases outside the gene matches: 8. The CDR3 runs to 15 residues. CDR3 coding DNA: TGTGCCAGCAGCCAAACTAGCGGGAGGGCGGGTGAGCAGTTCTTC. Translation gives CASSQTSGRAGEQFF.

The V call is TRBV29-1, the J call TRBJ2-5; 7 bases are a match to TRBD2. The CDR3 is 15 amino acids. Germline V gene lookup returns CDR1 SQVTM and CDR2 ANQGSEA. The trim removed 4 bases at V and 4 bases at J, leaving 12 bases unmatched. The CDR3 sequence: CSVVFGLVHRETQYF. The CDR3 DNA reads TGCAGCGTTGTATTTGGACTAGTTCATCGAGAGACCCAGTACTTC.

V gene TRBV7-9 combines with J gene TRBJ1-2; tentatively, D is TRBD1 (5 bases). The V end was cut by 6 bases, the J end by 0 bases, with 17 bases between. This CDR3 has 16 amino acids. Germline CDR1 reads SEHNR; CDR2 reads FQNEAQ (reference sequence). The CDR3: CASSWGSVLANYGYTF. The DNA for the CDR3 is TGTGCCAGCAGTTGGGGCAGCGTCTTAGCTAACTATGGCTACACCTTC.

The chain has TRBV9 and TRBJ2-3; 9 bases are a match to TRBD2. The length of the CDR3 is 17 residues. CDR1 and CDR2 (germline): SGDLS, YYNGEE. With 1 base clipped from V and 1 base from J, the junction kept 7 bases outside the gene matches. The CDR3 sequence: CASSVRGAGGGTDTQYF. CDR3 nucleotides: TGTGCCAGCAGCGTAAGGGGAGCGGGGGGAGGCACAGATACGCAGTATTTT.

The V gene is TRBV10-3, the J gene TRBJ2-3; a possible D gene is TRBD1 (5 bases). The germline V gene has CDR1 ENHRY and CDR2 SYGVKD. The CDR3 consists of 15 residues. Trimming took off 4 bases at V and 0 bases at J, with 11 bases between the two ends. DNA for the CDR3: TGTGCCATCAGTGTGGACATGCGGAGCACAGATACGCAGTATTTT. Amino acids: CAISVDMRSTDTQYF.

The V gene is TRBV5-8, the J gene TRBJ2-7, with no clear D. There are 11 residues in the CDR3. With 4 bases removed from V and 3 bases from J, the gap between germline ends came to 5 bases. Per the germline V gene, CDR1 is SGHTS and CDR2 is YDEGEE. The CDR3 is CASSLYYEQYF. CDR3 DNA sequence: TGTGCCAGCAGCCTCTACTACGAGCAGTACTTC.

The V gene is TRBV11-1, the J gene TRBJ1-1; D might be TRBD1 (5 bases). The germline CDR1 and CDR2 sequences are SGHAT and FQDESV (reference sequence). The CDR3 contains 14 residues. The V end lost 2 bases, the J end lost 0 bases, and 7 bases lay between the germline ends. The CDR3, as DNA: TGTGCCAGCAGCTTATCAGGGCTGAACACTGAAGCTTTCTTT. This sequence encodes CASSLSGLNTEAFF.

This clone was picked up a small number of times. The rearrangement joins TRBV19 to TRBJ2-3; 10 bases map to TRBD2. Germline V CDR1 and CDR2: LNHDA, SQIVND (reference sequence). The V gene end was trimmed by 3 bases and the J gene end by 1 base; junction bases not matched to a gene: 10. This CDR3 region has 18 residues. The CDR3, as DNA: TGTGCCAGTAGTATGGGGGCGTCTAGCGGGGGAGGCACAGATACGCAGTATTTT. Translating gives CASSMGASSGGGTDTQYF.

For the CDR3, the DNA is TGTGCCAGCAGCGTAAGAGGGGACAGGGCCAATGAAAAACTGTTTTTT. Encoded protein: CASSVRGDRANEKLFF. This rearrangement joins TRBV9 to TRBJ1-4; 9 bases are shared with TRBD1. Germline CDR1 is SGDLS and CDR2 is YYNGEE. Losses at the gene ends were 1 base for V and 5 bases for J; bases not matched to a gene: 6. The CDR3 sequence is 16 residues long.

This clone was seen a few times. This chain uses TRBV6-1 with TRBJ2-4; D is possibly TRBD2 (7 bases). The V and J ends lost 4 bases and 7 bases respectively, with 14 bases between them. CDR3 size: 14 residues. The germline gives CDR1 MNHNS, CDR2 SASEGT. The DNA for the CDR3 is TGTGCCAGCAGTGGCTGGGGGGGCCTCAACATTCAGTACTTC. Translating it yields CASSGWGGLNIQYF.

The chain couples TRBV19 to TRBJ1-6; 11 bases fit TRBD1. Germline loops: CDR1 LNHDA, CDR2 SQIVND (reference sequence). V dropped 5 bases and J dropped 10; count of bases not matched to a gene: 4. This CDR3 is 14 amino acids long. The CDR3 protein is CASSRTGGDSPLHF. The CDR3 nucleotides read TGTGCCAGTAGTCGGACAGGGGGCGACTCACCCCTCCACTTT.

The chain links TRBV2 to TRBJ2-1; 10 bases are a match to TRBD2. Germline V gives CDR1 SNHLY, CDR2 FYNNEI. This CDR3 has 15 residues. V trimming: 6 bases; J trimming: 1 base; junction bases outside the gene matches: 3. The CDR3 sequence: CASRDSGGSYNEQFF. CDR3 nucleotide sequence: TGTGCCAGCAGGGATAGCGGGGGGTCCTACAATGAGCAGTTCTTC.

The chain is built from TRBV9 and TRBJ1-2; D might be TRBD1 (5 bases). The germline V gene has CDR1 SGDLS and CDR2 YYNGEE. The V and J ends lost 3 bases and 4 bases respectively, with 13 bases between them. The CDR3 consists of 14 residues. In nucleotides, the CDR3 is TGTGCCAGCAGCGGACAGAATGACCTCTATGGCTACACCTTC. Amino acid sequence: CASSGQNDLYGYTF.

CDR3 protein: CASSQNQGTTNEKLFF. CDR3 coding DNA: TGTGCCAGCAGCCAAAATCAGGGGACAACTAATGAAAAACTGTTTTTT. The J gene is TRBJ1-4, the V gene TRBV14; the D gene is possibly TRBD1 (6 bases). The ends were cut back, 2 bases at V and 0 bases at J, with 10 bases in the middle. CDR1 is SGHDN and CDR2 is FVKESK in the germline V gene. This CDR3 comprises 16 residues.

On this clone: The sample has other DNA sequences that encode this CDR3 too. The chain uses TRBV2 and TRBJ2-1; 12 bases fit TRBD2. Per germline, CDR1 SNHLY and CDR2 FYNNEI. The CDR3 length is 18 residues. V was pared by 5 bases and J by 7 bases, with 15 bases of the junction left unmatched. The CDR3 spells CASSRGLAGWGRWNEQFF. The CDR3 DNA reads as TGTGCCAGCAGTCGGGGACTAGCGGGCTGGGGGCGATGGAATGAGCAGTTCTTC. Full variable domain (remainder filled in from reference TRBV2 and TRBJ2-1): EPEVTQTPSHQVTQMGQEVILRCVPISNHLYFYWYRQILGQKVEFLVSFYNNEISEKSEIFDDQFSVERPDGSNFTLKIRSTKLEDSAMYFCASSRGLAGWGRWNEQFFGPGTRLTVL.

The chain couples TRBV10-3 to TRBJ2-6, with 11 bases aligning to TRBD1. Germline lookup yields CDR1 ENHRY and CDR2 SYGVKD. J gave up 1 base and V 8 bases, and 7 bases lay outside the gene matches. This CDR3 spans 17 amino acids. The CDR3 DNA sequence: TGTGCCATCGGACCGGGACAGGGGGGGTCTGGGGCCAACGTCCTGACTTTC. Encoded protein: CAIGPGQGGSGANVLTF.

The rearrangement joins TRBV7-3 to TRBJ2-1; D is perhaps TRBD1 (6 bases). CDR3 length: 12 amino acids. Germline V gene lookup returns CDR1 SGHTA and CDR2 FQGTGA. Trimming stripped 5 bases from V and 13 bases from J, with 15 bases between. The CDR3 loop is CASSPTGTLQFF. The CDR3 nucleotides are TGTGCCAGCAGCCCCACAGGGACCTTACAGTTCTTC.

The chain employs TRBV5-1 and TRBJ2-7; 8 nucleotides align to TRBD1. Germline values: CDR1 SGHRS, CDR2 YFSETQ. The CDR3 covers 15 residues. Unmatched junction bases numbered 8, after V lost 1 base and J lost 5 bases. The CDR3 sequence: CASSLMGQDYHEQYF. DNA of the CDR3: TGCGCCAGCAGCTTGATGGGACAGGACTACCACGAGCAGTACTTC.

This chain joins TRBV10-3 and TRBJ2-1, with 13 bases that match TRBD2. Germline lookup yields CDR1 ENHRY and CDR2 SYGVKD. CDR3 length: 23 amino acids. J gave up 2 bases and V 5 bases, and 24 bases lay outside the gene matches. The DNA for the CDR3 is TGTGCCATCAGTCCCAATCTCAAACAGGGCGGGGGACTAGCGGGATTCGCCTACAATGAGCAGTTCTTC. Protein sequence: CAISPNLKQGGGLAGFAYNEQFF.